This T cell receptor beta chain was retrieved from a study of breast tumors, draining lymph nodes, adjacent tissues. Findings and caveats of the study: Tumors had less TCR diversity than lymph nodes, more than nontumor tissue.

One entry per CDR3 protein, called by TCRdb with MiXCR from the multiplex PCR reads. The repertoire holds fewer than 80,000 distinct CDR3 sequences, with around 43% as singletons. CDR1 and CDR2 (germline): MNHEY, SMNVEV (reference sequence). V was trimmed by 2 bases and J by 4 bases, leaving 15 bases between them. CDR3 length: 17 residues. This clonotype was seen repeatedly, ten times or more. Antigen unknown. The sample taken for sequencing was breast tumor tissue. This sequence joins TRBV27 and TRBJ1-6, with D possibly matching TRBD1 (5 bases). This TCR came from a female donor with breast cancer. Some clones in this sample may be carry-over from other donors' samples. The CDR3 spells CASSLAPTANYNSPLHF. As DNA, the CDR3 is TGTGCCAGCAGTTTAGCCCCGACAGCGAATTATAATTCACCCCTCCACTTT.